Following are 32 T cell receptor beta chains from one sample sequenced in a study of blood T cell repertoires in COVID-19. The repertoire was sequenced with immunoSEQ multiplex PCR; TCRdb's copy has only in-frame clones and lacks some. Found here are a few hundred thousand clones, roughly 90% of them singletons; the top ten hold under 1.2%. Sequencing input: PBMCs or T cells enriched from blood (not recorded which). These receptors all come from a woman in her thirties who had been exposed to COVID-19.

In its sample, this clone was seen once. This chain connects TRBV29-1 to TRBJ2-2; D might be TRBD1 (6 bases). V was cut by 5 bases and J by 6 bases, with 16 bases left in between. The CDR3 has 14 amino acids. CDR1 is SQVTM and CDR2 is ANQGSEA in the germline V gene. As DNA, the CDR3 is TGCAGCGTTCCCCAGGCAGGGGACCCCGGGGAGCTGTTTTTT. Its protein product is CSVPQAGDPGELFF.

The chain employs TRBV7-6 and TRBJ2-2; 7 nucleotides match TRBD1. The germline gives CDR1 SGHVS, CDR2 FNYEAQ. The ends lost 1 base at V and 0 bases at J; junction bases unmatched: 8. The CDR3 extends over 18 amino acids. CDR3 amino acids: CASSLDHGTATNTGELFF. The DNA for the CDR3 is TGTGCCAGCAGCTTAGACCACGGGACAGCTACGAACACCGGGGAGCTGTTTTTT.

The V gene is TRBV9, the J gene TRBJ2-4; D is unresolved. The CDR3 is made up of 13 amino acids. The germline V gene has CDR1 SGDLS and CDR2 YYNGEE. V was pared by 0 bases and J by 4 bases, with 5 bases between. CDR3 nucleotides: TGTGCCAGCAGCGTAGGCCTAAAAAACATTCAGTACTTC. Its protein is CASSVGLKNIQYF.

The chain employs TRBV11-3 and TRBJ2-7; D call uncertain. Germline lookup yields CDR1 SGHNT and CDR2 YENEEA. The V and J ends lost 5 bases and 3 bases respectively, with 11 bases between them. CDR3 length: 13 amino acids. This CDR3 reads CASSRRGSYEQYF. The CDR3 nucleotides read TGTGCCAGCAGCCGGCGAGGTAGCTACGAGCAGTACTTC.

This sequence joins TRBV25-1 and TRBJ2-3; D might be TRBD2 (5 bases). CDR1 MGHDK and CDR2 SYGVNS come from the germline V gene. The CDR3 runs to 11 residues. Trimming cost V 4 bases and J 9 bases, with 8 bases left between them. Here the CDR3 reads CASSAAETQYF. CDR3 nucleotide sequence: TGTGCCAGCAGTGCAGCGGAAACGCAGTATTTT.

The chain uses TRBV19 and TRBJ1-4; a weak D match, TRBD1 (6 bases). V was trimmed by 5 bases and J by 0 bases, leaving 16 bases between them. The CDR3 consists of 17 residues. Germline V gives CDR1 LNHDA, CDR2 SQIVND (reference sequence). CDR3 nucleotide sequence: TGTGCCAGTAGTGAACGGACAGTCCGTGCAACTAATGAAAAACTGTTTTTT. Translated, it gives CASSERTVRATNEKLFF.

The chain links TRBV19 to TRBJ2-7; 10 bases fit TRBD1. The CDR3 spans 15 residues. V trimming: 1 base; J trimming: 3 bases; junction bases outside the gene matches: 3. The germline V gene encodes CDR1 LNHDA and CDR2 SQIVND (reference sequence). In DNA, the CDR3 is TGTGCCAGTAGTATAGCCGGGACAGGGGACTACGAGCAGTACTTC. Its translation: CASSIAGTGDYEQYF.

V usage is TRBV7-9 and J usage is TRBJ2-5; the D gene is possibly TRBD1 (5 bases). V lost 0 bases and J 7 bases, leaving 18 bases between the germline ends. The germline gives CDR1 SEHNR, CDR2 FQNEAQ (reference sequence). CDR3 length: 16 residues. CDR3 nucleotides: TGTGCCAGCAGCTTAGCTATTCTACAGTCCAGGGCGACCCAGTACTTC. It specifies CASSLAILQSRATQYF.

Here the CDR3 DNA reads TGTGCCAGCAGCATGATGACTAGCGGGAGTCGGGGATGGGAGACCCAGTACTTC. This sequence encodes CASSMMTSGSRGWETQYF. The chain carries TRBV5-6 and TRBJ2-5; the match to TRBD2 covers 12 bases. Germline CDR1 reads SGHDT; CDR2 reads YYEEEE. CDR3 length equals 18 residues. Trimming removed 4 bases from V and 5 bases from J; junction bases left unmatched: 15.

The chain links TRBV13 to TRBJ1-1; D is unresolved. There are 15 residues in the CDR3. CDR1 is PRHDT and CDR2 is FYEKMQ in the germline V gene (reference sequence). V gave up 0 bases and J gave up 0 bases, with 8 bases separating them. The CDR3 DNA reads TGTGCCAGCAGCTTAGGGGCAGGTGTGAACACTGAAGCTTTCTTT. Translation: CASSLGAGVNTEAFF.

The chain combines TRBV2 with TRBJ1-4; D is uncertain. CDR3 size: 12 residues. CDR1 is SNHLY, CDR2 FYNNEI, per germline. V was cut by 7 bases and J by 8 bases, with 11 bases left in between. Here the CDR3 DNA reads TGTGCCAGCACCCTTACATCGGAAAAACTGTTTTTT. This codes for CASTLTSEKLFF.

The J gene is TRBJ2-1, the V gene TRBV6-4; 8 bases map to TRBD2. V lost 4 bases to trimming and J lost 13 bases; unmatched junction nucleotides: 12. There are 14 residues in the CDR3. The germline V gene has CDR1 MRHNA and CDR2 SNTAGT. The chain's CDR3 is CASSARSSGTIQFF. The CDR3 nucleotides read TGTGCCAGCAGTGCGAGAAGTAGCGGGACTATTCAGTTCTTC.

The rearrangement joins TRBV3-1 (or the pseudogene TRBV3-2) to TRBJ2-7; 10 nucleotides align to TRBD2. CDR1 is LGHDT, CDR2 YNNKEL, per germline (reference sequence). V was pared by 0 bases and J by 4 bases, with 3 bases of the junction left unmatched. The CDR3 totals 15 residues. The DNA of the CDR3 is TGTGCCAGCAGCCAAGATACTAGCGGGACGTACGAGCAGTACTTC. It is translated as CASSQDTSGTYEQYF.

The CDR3, as DNA: TGTGCCAGCAGTTTACGTCGGGAGACGAGCTCCTACAATGAGCAGTTCTTC. The encoded protein is CASSLRRETSSYNEQFF. This chain uses TRBV28 with TRBJ2-1; a weak D match, TRBD2 (6 bases). Trimming stripped 2 bases from V and 0 bases from J, with 14 bases between. Per the germline V gene, CDR1 is MDHEN and CDR2 is SYDVKM. CDR3 length equals 17 residues.

The V call is TRBV25-1, the J call TRBJ2-3, with TRBD1 as a possible D gene (6 bases). Trimming cost V 6 bases and J 2 bases, with 9 bases left between them. The CDR3 loop spans 13 amino acids. Per germline, CDR1 MGHDK and CDR2 SYGVNS. CDR3 sequence: CASRQGYTDTQYF. CDR3 bases: TGTGCCAGCAGACAGGGTTACACAGATACGCAGTATTTT.

The genes are TRBV10-3 and TRBJ2-5; TRBD2 matches 7 bases. Per germline, CDR1 ENHRY and CDR2 SYGVKD. The CDR3 runs to 16 residues. The trim removed 3 bases at V and 1 base at J, leaving 8 bases unmatched. The CDR3 here is CAISDIVGRGQETQYF. The CDR3 coding sequence is TGTGCCATCAGTGATATCGTGGGGAGGGGCCAAGAGACCCAGTACTTC.

The sample holds one count of this clone. The chain links TRBV18 to TRBJ2-2; 10 bases line up with TRBD2. The CDR3 is made up of 20 amino acids. V lost 5 bases, J lost 0 bases, and 15 bases stayed unmatched. CDR1 and CDR2 from the germline V gene are KGHSH and LQKENI. The CDR3 nucleotides are TGTGCCAGCTCAGCTTTTAGCGGGAGGATGAGGACCGCGAACACCGGGGAGCTGTTTTTT. Its protein is CASSAFSGRMRTANTGELFF. Drawing the rest from reference TRBV18 and TRBJ2-2, the complete variable domain is NAGVMQNPRHLVRRRGQEARLRCSPMKGHSHVYWYRQLPEEGLKFMVYLQKENIIDESGMPKERFSAEFPKEGPSILRIQQVVRGDSAAYFCASSAFSGRMRTANTGELFFGEGSRLTVL.

This chain uses TRBV27 with TRBJ1-5; TRBD1 matches 10 bases. The CDR3 length is 16 residues. Germline V gives CDR1 MNHEY, CDR2 SMNVEV (reference sequence). Trimming removed 6 bases from V and 7 bases from J; junction bases left unmatched: 12. The CDR3 DNA is TGTGCCAGCAGCCGGGGGACAGGGGTTGGCGGGCAGCCCCAGCATTTT. Its translation is CASSRGTGVGGQPQHF.

The CDR3 DNA reads as TGTGCCAGCAGGCCGGGGGTATCGGGGAATGAGCAGTTCTTC. As protein: CASRPGVSGNEQFF. This sequence joins TRBV27 and TRBJ2-1; possibly TRBD2 for D (6 bases). Trimming removed 6 bases at V and 7 bases at J, with 16 bases between. The CDR3 is 14 amino acids. The germline gives CDR1 MNHEY, CDR2 SMNVEV (reference sequence).

The chain couples TRBV14 to TRBJ2-7; D not resolved. Germline CDR1 and CDR2: SGHDN and FVKESK. The V end was cut by 5 bases, the J end by 1 base, with 15 bases between. The CDR3 totals 15 residues. This CDR3 reads CASSFFLNPSYEQYF. Written as DNA, the CDR3 is TGTGCCAGCAGCTTTTTCCTAAATCCTTCCTACGAGCAGTACTTC.

The rearrangement joins TRBV7-8 to TRBJ2-1, with D possibly TRBD1 on 6 matching bases. Deletions cut 0 bases from V and 2 bases from J, with 11 bases between. Germline CDR1 reads SGHVS; CDR2 reads FQNEAQ. CDR3 length equals 16 residues. The chain's CDR3 is CASSLAGRGTYNEQFF. The CDR3 coding sequence is TGTGCCAGCAGCTTAGCCGGCAGGGGCACCTACAATGAGCAGTTCTTC.

V and J are TRBV28 and TRBJ1-5; 11 bases agree with TRBD1. This CDR3 has 16 amino acids. Losses at the gene ends were 3 bases for V and 5 bases for J; bases not matched to a gene: 6. Germline CDR1 and CDR2: MDHEN and SYDVKM. This chain's CDR3 is CASSFYGTGGDQPQHF. Here the CDR3 DNA reads TGTGCCAGCAGTTTCTACGGGACAGGGGGAGATCAGCCCCAGCATTTT. Using reference TRBV28 and TRBJ1-5 for the parts outside the CDR3, the full variable domain is DVKVTQSSRYLVKRTGEKVFLECVQDMDHENMFWYRQDPGLGLRLIYFSYDVKMKEKGDIPEGYSVSREKKERFSLILESASTNQTSMYLCASSFYGTGGDQPQHFGDGTRLSIL.

For this clone: The identical CDR3 is also encoded by other nucleotide sequences in the sample. J is TRBJ2-7 and V is TRBV9; 9 bases match TRBD2. From germline, CDR1 is SGDLS and CDR2 YYNGEE. The length of the CDR3 is 14 residues. V shed 2 bases, J shed 3 bases, and the junction held 3 bases outside the gene matches. CDR3 sequence: CASSVAGGDYEQYF. Written as DNA, the CDR3 is TGTGCCAGCAGCGTCGCGGGAGGGGACTACGAGCAGTACTTC.

This clone was found once. The chain links TRBV10-3 to TRBJ2-3; 10 nucleotides line up with TRBD2. CDR1 is ENHRY and CDR2 is SYGVKD in the germline V gene. This CDR3 comprises 14 residues. The J segment lost 2 bases and the V segment lost 10 bases, leaving 6 bases of the junction unmatched. The CDR3 is CATGLAEFTDTQYF. The DNA of the CDR3 is TGTGCCACCGGACTAGCGGAGTTCACAGATACGCAGTATTTT.

This clone occurred once. J is TRBJ1-3 and V is TRBV27; D gene uncertain. The germline V gene has CDR1 MNHEY and CDR2 SMNVEV (reference sequence). V was cut by 3 bases and J by 0 bases, with 9 bases left in between. There are 15 residues in the CDR3. The CDR3 loop is CASSFDTNSGNTIYF. As DNA, the CDR3 is TGTGCCAGCAGTTTTGACACAAACTCTGGAAACACCATATATTTT.

The rearrangement uses TRBV9 and TRBJ1-1; TRBD1 agrees at 7 bases. The CDR3 consists of 13 residues. Germline CDR1 is SGDLS and CDR2 is YYNGEE. V lost 4 bases and J lost 4; bases outside the gene matches: 4. The CDR3 DNA reads TGTGCCAGCAGCACCCAGGGGGGCACTGAAGCTTTCTTT. The encoded protein is CASSTQGGTEAFF. The complete variable domain, with remaining parts taken from reference TRBV9 and TRBJ1-1, reads DSGVTQTPKHLITATGQRVTLRCSPRSGDLSVYWYQQSLDQGLQFLIQYYNGEERAKGNILERFSAQQFPDLHSELNLSSLELGDSALYFCASSTQGGTEAFFGQGTRLTVV.

The rearrangement uses TRBV7-9 and TRBJ2-1; 9 nucleotides line up with TRBD2. CDR1 is SEHNR, CDR2 FQNEAQ, per germline (reference sequence). The CDR3 is made up of 15 amino acids. With 5 bases clipped from V and 5 bases from J, the junction kept 7 bases outside the gene matches. CDR3 in amino acids: CASSPRLAEDNEQFF. CDR3 coding DNA: TGTGCCAGCAGCCCCAGACTAGCGGAGGACAATGAGCAGTTCTTC.

The chain is built from TRBV5-1 and TRBJ2-2; perhaps TRBD1 as D (5 bases). Germline-derived CDR1 and CDR2 are SGHRS and YFSETQ. CDR3 length: 14 residues. V was trimmed by 4 bases and J by 1 base, leaving 8 bases between them. The CDR3 protein is CASSIQGNTGELFF. The CDR3 DNA is TGCGCCAGCAGCATTCAGGGGAACACCGGGGAGCTGTTTTTT.

V usage is TRBV3-1 (or the pseudogene TRBV3-2) and J usage is TRBJ2-7; 7 bases are shared with TRBD2. CDR1 is LGHDT and CDR2 is YNNKEL in the germline V gene (reference sequence). This CDR3 spans 14 amino acids. V gave up 1 base and J gave up 6 bases; unmatched junction bases: 6. The CDR3 loop reads CASSQGSGRAEQYF. CDR3 nucleotide sequence: TGTGCCAGCAGCCAAGGATCGGGGAGGGCCGAGCAGTACTTC.

This clone was counted between two and nine times. The genes are TRBV6-5 and TRBJ2-7; TRBD2 agrees at 8 bases. The V segment lost 6 bases and the J segment 0 bases; nucleotides outside the gene matches: 7. Germline values: CDR1 MNHEY, CDR2 SVGAGI. The CDR3 consists of 15 residues. The CDR3: CASRSPTSGSYEQYF. DNA of the CDR3: TGTGCCAGCAGATCACCAACTAGCGGCTCCTACGAGCAGTACTTC.

V usage is TRBV30 and J usage is TRBJ1-1, with D possibly matching TRBD1 (5 bases). The CDR3 sequence is 14 residues long. V was pared by 4 bases and J by 1 base, with 13 bases between. Germline loops: CDR1 GTSNPN, CDR2 SVGIG (reference sequence). This chain's CDR3 is CAWTRGLSNTEAFF. In DNA, the CDR3 is TGTGCCTGGACCCGGGGGTTATCGAACACTGAAGCTTTCTTT.

The chain employs TRBV11-3 and TRBJ1-3, with TRBD1 as a possible D gene (6 bases). Germline V gives CDR1 SGHNT, CDR2 YENEEA. The CDR3 runs 16 residues. V was shortened by 5 bases and J by 3 bases, with 17 bases between the two germline ends. CDR3 nucleotide sequence: TGTGCCAGCAGCCCCCAAGGGGACATCGGTGGAAACACCATATATTTT. The encoded protein is CASSPQGDIGGNTIYF.